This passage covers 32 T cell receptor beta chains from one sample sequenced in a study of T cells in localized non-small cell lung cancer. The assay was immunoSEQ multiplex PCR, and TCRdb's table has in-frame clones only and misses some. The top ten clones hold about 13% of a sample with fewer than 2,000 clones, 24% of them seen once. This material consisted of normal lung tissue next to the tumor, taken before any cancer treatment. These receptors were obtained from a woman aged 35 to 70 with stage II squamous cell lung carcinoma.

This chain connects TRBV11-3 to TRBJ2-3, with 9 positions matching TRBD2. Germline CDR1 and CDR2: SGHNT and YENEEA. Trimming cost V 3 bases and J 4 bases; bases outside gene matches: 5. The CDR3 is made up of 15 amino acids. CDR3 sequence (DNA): TGTGCCAGCAGCTTCATAGCGGGAGCCGCAGATACGCAGTATTTT. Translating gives CASSFIAGAADTQYF. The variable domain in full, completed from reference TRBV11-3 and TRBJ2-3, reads EAGVVQSPRYKIIEKKQPVAFWCNPISGHNTLYWYLQNLGQGPELLIRYENEEAVDDSQLPKDRFSAERLKGVDSTLKIQPAELGDSAVYLCASSFIAGAADTQYFGPGTRLTVL.

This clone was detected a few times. CDR3 in DNA: TGTGCCAGCAGCTTGCCACCCCCACAAAGGACCCAGTACTTC. Protein sequence: CASSLPPPQRTQYF. The chain has TRBV11-3 and TRBJ2-5; unclear D gene. Deletions cut 3 bases from V and 7 bases from J, with 15 bases between. In germline, CDR1 is SGHNT, CDR2 YENEEA. The CDR3 runs 14 residues.

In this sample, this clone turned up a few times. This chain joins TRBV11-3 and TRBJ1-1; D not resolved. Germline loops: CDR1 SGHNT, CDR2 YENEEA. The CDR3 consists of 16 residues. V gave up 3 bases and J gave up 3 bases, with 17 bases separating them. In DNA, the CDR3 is TGTGCCAGCAGCTTGAGCCCCATCCAGTTTTACACTGAAGCTTTCTTT. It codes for CASSLSPIQFYTEAFF.

Here the CDR3 reads CASSFPLSNQPQHF. The CDR3 bases are TGTGCCAGCAGCTTCCCCCTGAGCAATCAGCCCCAGCATTTT. The chain combines TRBV11-3 with TRBJ1-5; the D is unclear. The CDR3 loop spans 14 amino acids. Per germline, CDR1 SGHNT and CDR2 YENEEA. Trimming took off 3 bases at V and 1 base at J, with 7 bases between the two ends.

The CDR3 loop reads CASSSRVGTVAVGTEAFF. DNA for the CDR3: TGCGCCAGCAGCTCTCGTGTGGGGACAGTTGCTGTGGGCACTGAAGCTTTCTTT. The chain uses TRBV4-1 and TRBJ1-1; 7 nucleotides align to TRBD1. V lost 5 bases, J lost 4 bases, and 19 bases stayed unmatched. The CDR3 is made up of 18 amino acids. Germline CDR1 and CDR2: MGHRA and YSYEKL.

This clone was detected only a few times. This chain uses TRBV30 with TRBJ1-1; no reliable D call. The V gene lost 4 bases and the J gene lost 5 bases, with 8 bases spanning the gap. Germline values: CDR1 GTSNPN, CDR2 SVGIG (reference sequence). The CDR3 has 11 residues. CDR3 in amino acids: CAWKRATEAFF. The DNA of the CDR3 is TGTGCCTGGAAAAGGGCTACTGAAGCTTTCTTT.

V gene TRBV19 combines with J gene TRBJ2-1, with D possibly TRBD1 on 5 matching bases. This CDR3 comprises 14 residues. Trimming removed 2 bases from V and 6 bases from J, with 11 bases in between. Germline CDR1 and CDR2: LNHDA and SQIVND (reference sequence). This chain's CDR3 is CASSINRQTNEQFF. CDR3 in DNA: TGTGCCAGTAGTATAAATAGACAGACCAATGAGCAGTTCTTC.

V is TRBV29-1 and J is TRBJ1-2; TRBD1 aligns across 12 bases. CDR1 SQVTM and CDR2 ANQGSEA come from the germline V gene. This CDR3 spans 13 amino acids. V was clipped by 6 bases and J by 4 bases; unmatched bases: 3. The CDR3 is CSVGTGGPYGYTF. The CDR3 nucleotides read TGCAGCGTCGGGACAGGGGGCCCCTATGGCTACACCTTC.

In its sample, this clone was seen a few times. The CDR3 here is CASSLVAGVYTDTQYF. The CDR3 nucleotides read TGTGCCAGCAGCTTAGTGGCGGGAGTATACACAGATACGCAGTATTTT. V usage is TRBV7-5 and J usage is TRBJ2-3; TRBD2 was called by the table and not checked on the DNA. TRBV7-5 is a recognized pseudogene. The CDR3 is 16 amino acids.

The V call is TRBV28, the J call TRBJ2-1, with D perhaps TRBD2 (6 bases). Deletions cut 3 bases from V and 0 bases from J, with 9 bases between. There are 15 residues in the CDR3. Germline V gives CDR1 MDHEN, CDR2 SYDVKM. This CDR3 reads CASSFSGRSYNEQFF. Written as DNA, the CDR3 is TGTGCCAGCAGTTTTAGCGGTCGCTCCTACAATGAGCAGTTCTTC.

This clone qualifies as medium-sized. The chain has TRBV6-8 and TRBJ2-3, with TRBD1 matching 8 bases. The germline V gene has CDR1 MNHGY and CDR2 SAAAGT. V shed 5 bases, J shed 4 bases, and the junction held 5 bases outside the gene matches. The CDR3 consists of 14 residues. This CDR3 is CASSPGQASDTQYF. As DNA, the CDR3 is TGTGCCAGCAGTCCGGGACAGGCTTCAGATACGCAGTATTTT.

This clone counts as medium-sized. The CDR3 spells CASSVGGGGVNTIYF. CDR3 in DNA: TGTGCCAGCAGCGTAGGAGGGGGAGGTGTGAACACCATATATTTT. This chain uses TRBV9 with TRBJ1-3, with D possibly TRBD1 on 6 matching bases. The germline CDR1 and CDR2 sequences are SGDLS and YYNGEE. V was shortened by 0 bases and J by 7 bases, with 14 bases between the two germline ends. CDR3 length: 15 amino acids.

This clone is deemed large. In DNA form, the CDR3 reads TGTGCCAGCAGTTTACTAGACAGGGCCTACAGTTCTGGGGCCAACGTCCTGACTTTC. Translating gives CASSLLDRAYSSGANVLTF. This chain uses TRBV28 with TRBJ2-6, with TRBD1 matching over 7 bases. Losses at the gene ends were 2 bases for V and 1 base for J; bases not matched to a gene: 11. Per the germline V gene, CDR1 is MDHEN and CDR2 is SYDVKM. The CDR3 has 19 residues.

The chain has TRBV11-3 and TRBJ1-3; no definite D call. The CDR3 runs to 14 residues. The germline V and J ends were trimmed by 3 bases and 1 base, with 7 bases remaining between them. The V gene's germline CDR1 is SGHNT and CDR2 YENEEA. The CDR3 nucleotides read TGTGCCAGCAGCTTCGGAGGATCTGGAAACACCATATATTTT. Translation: CASSFGGSGNTIYF.

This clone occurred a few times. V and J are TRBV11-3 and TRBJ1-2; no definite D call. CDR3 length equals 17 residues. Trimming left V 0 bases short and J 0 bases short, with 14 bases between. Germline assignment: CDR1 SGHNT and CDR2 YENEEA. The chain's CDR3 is CASSLERARTSNYGYTF. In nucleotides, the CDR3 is TGTGCCAGCAGCTTAGAAAGAGCCAGAACCTCTAACTATGGCTACACCTTC. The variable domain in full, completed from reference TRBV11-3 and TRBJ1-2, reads EAGVVQSPRYKIIEKKQPVAFWCNPISGHNTLYWYLQNLGQGPELLIRYENEEAVDDSQLPKDRFSAERLKGVDSTLKIQPAELGDSAVYLCASSLERARTSNYGYTFGSGTRLTVV.

Here the CDR3 DNA reads TGTGCCAGCAGCGGGCGGGGATGGCGGGATGGTACGCAGTATTTT. This gives the protein CASSGRGWRDGTQYF. The V and J genes are TRBV11-3 and TRBJ2-3; weak D call: TRBD2 (6 bases). V was clipped by 5 bases and J by 8 bases, with 20 bases between them. CDR3 length equals 15 residues. Germline-derived CDR1 and CDR2 are SGHNT and YENEEA.

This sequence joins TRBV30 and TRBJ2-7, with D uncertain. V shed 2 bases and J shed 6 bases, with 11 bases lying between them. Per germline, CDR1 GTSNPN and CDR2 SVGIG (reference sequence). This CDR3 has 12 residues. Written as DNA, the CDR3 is TGTGCCTGGAGTACCCGCTCTCTCGAGCAGTACTTC. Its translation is CAWSTRSLEQYF.

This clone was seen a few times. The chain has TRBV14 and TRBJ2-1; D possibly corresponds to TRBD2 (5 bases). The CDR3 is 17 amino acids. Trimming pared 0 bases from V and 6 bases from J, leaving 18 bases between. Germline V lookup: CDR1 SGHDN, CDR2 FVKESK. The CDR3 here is CASSQDILQEGSNEQFF. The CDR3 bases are TGTGCCAGCAGCCAAGATATCTTGCAGGAAGGGAGCAATGAGCAGTTCTTC.

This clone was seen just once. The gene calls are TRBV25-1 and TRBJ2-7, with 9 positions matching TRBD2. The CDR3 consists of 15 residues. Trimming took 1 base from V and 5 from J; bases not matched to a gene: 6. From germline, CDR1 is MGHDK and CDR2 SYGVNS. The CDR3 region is CASSEFSSGNHEQYF. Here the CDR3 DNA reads TGTGCCAGCAGTGAATTCTCTAGCGGGAACCACGAGCAGTACTTC.

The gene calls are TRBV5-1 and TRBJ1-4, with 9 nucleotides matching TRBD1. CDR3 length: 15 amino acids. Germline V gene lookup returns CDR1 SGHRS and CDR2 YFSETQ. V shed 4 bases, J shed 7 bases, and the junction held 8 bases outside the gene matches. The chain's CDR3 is CASSGPGQGAEKLFF. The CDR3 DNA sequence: TGCGCCAGCAGCGGCCCGGGACAGGGCGCTGAAAAACTGTTTTTT.

The CDR3 sequence is CASSESLGVYGYTF. In DNA form, the CDR3 reads TGTGCCAGCAGTGAATCCCTGGGAGTCTATGGCTACACCTTC. The chain couples TRBV25-1 to TRBJ1-2; unclear D gene. CDR3 length: 14 residues. Germline V CDR1 and CDR2: MGHDK, SYGVNS. The V end was cut by 1 base, the J end by 4 bases, with 10 bases between.

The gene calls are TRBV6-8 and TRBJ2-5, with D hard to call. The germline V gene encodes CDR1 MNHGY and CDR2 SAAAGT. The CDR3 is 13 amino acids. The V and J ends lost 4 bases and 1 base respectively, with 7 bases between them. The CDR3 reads CASSSLSQETQYF. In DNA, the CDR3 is TGTGCCAGCAGTTCCCTGAGCCAAGAGACCCAGTACTTC.

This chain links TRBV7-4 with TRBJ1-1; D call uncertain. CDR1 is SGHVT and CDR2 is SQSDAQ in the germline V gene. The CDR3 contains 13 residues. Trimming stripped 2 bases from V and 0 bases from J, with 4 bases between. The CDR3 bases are TGTGCCAGCAGCTTAAAGGTGAACACTGAAGCTTTCTTT. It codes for CASSLKVNTEAFF.

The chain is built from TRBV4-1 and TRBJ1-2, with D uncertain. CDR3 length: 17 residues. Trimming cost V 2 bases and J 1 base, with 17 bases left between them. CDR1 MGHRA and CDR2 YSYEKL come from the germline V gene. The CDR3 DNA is TGCGCCAGCAGCCAATTGGGGTTGGACGGATTTAACTATGGCTACACCTTC. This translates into CASSQLGLDGFNYGYTF.

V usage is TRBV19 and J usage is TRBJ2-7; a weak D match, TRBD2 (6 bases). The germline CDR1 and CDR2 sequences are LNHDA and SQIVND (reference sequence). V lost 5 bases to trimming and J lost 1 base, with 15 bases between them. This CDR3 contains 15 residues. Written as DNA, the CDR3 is TGTGCCAGTAGTCCTATGGAGGGGTTGTCCTACGAGCAGTACTTC. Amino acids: CASSPMEGLSYEQYF.

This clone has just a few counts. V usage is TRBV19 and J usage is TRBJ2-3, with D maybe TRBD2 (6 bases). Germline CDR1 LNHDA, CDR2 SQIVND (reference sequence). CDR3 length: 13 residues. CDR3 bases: TGTGCGACTGGGGAGGATGCCACAGATACGCAGTATTTT. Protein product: CATGEDATDTQYF.

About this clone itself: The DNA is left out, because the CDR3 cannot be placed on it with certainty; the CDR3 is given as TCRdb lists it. The CDR3 reads CASSQDFASGSYNEQFF. The chain combines TRBV1 with TRBJ2-1; the D call in the table, TRBD2, was not verified against the DNA. TRBV1 constitutes a pseudogene. The CDR3 has 17 amino acids, counting both end residues.

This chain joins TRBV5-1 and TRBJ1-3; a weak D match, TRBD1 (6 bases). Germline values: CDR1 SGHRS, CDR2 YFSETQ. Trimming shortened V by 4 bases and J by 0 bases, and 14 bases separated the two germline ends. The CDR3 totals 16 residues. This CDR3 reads CASSPSDRSSGNTIYF. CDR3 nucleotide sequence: TGCGCCAGCAGCCCCTCCGACAGGAGCTCTGGAAACACCATATATTTT.

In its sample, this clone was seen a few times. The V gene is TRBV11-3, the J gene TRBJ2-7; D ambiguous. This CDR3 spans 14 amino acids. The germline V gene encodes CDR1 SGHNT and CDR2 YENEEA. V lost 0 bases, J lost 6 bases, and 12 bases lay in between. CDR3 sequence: CASSLDRTAAEQYF. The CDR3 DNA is TGTGCCAGCAGCTTAGACAGGACGGCGGCCGAGCAGTACTTC.

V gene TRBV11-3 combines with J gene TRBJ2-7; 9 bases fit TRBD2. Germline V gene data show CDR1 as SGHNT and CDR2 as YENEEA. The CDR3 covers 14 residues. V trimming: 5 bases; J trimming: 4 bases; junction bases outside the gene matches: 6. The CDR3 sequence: CASSLSGRGYEQYF. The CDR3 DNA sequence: TGTGCCAGCAGCCTTAGCGGGAGAGGGTACGAGCAGTACTTC.

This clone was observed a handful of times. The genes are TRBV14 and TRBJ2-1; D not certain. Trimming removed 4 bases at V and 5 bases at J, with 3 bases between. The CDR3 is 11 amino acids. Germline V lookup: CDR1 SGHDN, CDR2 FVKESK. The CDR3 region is CASSPNNEQFF. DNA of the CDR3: TGTGCCAGCAGCCCCAACAATGAGCAGTTCTTC.

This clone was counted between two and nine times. The CDR3: CASSQNPGGSAGNTIYF. CDR3 bases: TGCGCCAGCAGCCAAAACCCGGGGGGGAGTGCAGGAAACACCATATATTTT. This chain joins TRBV4-1 and TRBJ1-3; tentative D call: TRBD1 (5 bases). Trimming left V 2 bases short and J 4 bases short, with 18 bases between. CDR1 is MGHRA and CDR2 is YSYEKL in the germline V gene. There are 17 residues in the CDR3.